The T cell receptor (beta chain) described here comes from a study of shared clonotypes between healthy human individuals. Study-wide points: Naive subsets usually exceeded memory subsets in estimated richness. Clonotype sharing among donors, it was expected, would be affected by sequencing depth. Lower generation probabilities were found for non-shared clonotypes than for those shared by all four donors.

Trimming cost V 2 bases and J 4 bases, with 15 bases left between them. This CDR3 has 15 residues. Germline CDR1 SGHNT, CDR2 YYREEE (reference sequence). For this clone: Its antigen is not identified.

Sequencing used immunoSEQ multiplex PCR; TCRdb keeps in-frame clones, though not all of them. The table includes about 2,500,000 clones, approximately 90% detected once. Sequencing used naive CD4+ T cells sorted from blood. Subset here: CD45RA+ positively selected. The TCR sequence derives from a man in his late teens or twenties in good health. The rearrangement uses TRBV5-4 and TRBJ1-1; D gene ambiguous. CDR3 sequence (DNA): TGTGCCAGCAGCTTTTCCTACACGAGGACCACTGAAGCTTTCTTT. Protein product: CASSFSYTRTTEAFF.